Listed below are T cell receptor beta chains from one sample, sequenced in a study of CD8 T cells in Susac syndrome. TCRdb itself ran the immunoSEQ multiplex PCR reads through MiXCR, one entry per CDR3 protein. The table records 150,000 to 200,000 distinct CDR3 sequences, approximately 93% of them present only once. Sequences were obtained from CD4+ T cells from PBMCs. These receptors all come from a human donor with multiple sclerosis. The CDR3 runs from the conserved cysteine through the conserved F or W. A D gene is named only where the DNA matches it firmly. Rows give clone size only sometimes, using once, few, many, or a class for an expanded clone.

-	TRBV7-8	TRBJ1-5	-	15	CASSLGAGFDQPQHF	TGTGCCAGCAGCTTAGGGGCGGGATTCGACCAGCCCCAGCATTTT
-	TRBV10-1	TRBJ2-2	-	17	CASSESGLSGYTGELFF	TGCGCCAGCAGTGAGTCGGGACTCAGCGGGTACACCGGGGAGCTGTTTTTT
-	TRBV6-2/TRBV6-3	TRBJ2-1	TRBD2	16	CASSHAAGASYNEQFF	TGTGCCAGCAGCCACGCTGCGGGAGCGTCCTACAATGAGCAGTTCTTC
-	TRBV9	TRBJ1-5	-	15	CASSVAQEFNQPQHF	TGTGCCAGCAGCGTAGCACAGGAGTTTAATCAGCCCCAGCATTTT
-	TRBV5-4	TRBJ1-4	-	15	CASSKDGRQNEKLFF	TGTGCCAGCAGCAAAGACGGGCGCCAAAATGAAAAACTGTTTTTT
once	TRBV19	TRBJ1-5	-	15	CASSINPTPEEPQHF	TGTGCCAGTAGTATTAACCCGACCCCCGAGGAGCCCCAGCATTTT
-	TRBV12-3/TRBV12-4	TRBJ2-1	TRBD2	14	CASSSAGGYDEQFF	TGTGCCAGCAGTTCGGCGGGAGGGTATGATGAGCAGTTCTTC
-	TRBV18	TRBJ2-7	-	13	CASSAAGPYEQYF	TGTGCCAGCTCTGCAGCGGGCCCCTACGAGCAGTACTTC
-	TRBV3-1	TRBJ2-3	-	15	CASSQNHRSSDTQYF	TGTGCCAGCAGCCAAAACCACAGGTCTTCAGATACGCAGTATTTT
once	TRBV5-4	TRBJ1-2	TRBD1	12	CASRPQGNGYTF	TGTGCCAGCAGACCACAGGGGAACGGCTACACCTTC
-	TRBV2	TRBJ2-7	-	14	CASSATEVSYEQYF	TGTGCCAGCAGTGCGACGGAGGTCTCCTACGAGCAGTACTTC
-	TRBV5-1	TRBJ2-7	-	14	CASSFDVRVYEQYF	TGCGCCAGCAGCTTTGACGTTAGAGTTTACGAGCAGTACTTC
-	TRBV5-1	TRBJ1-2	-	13	CASSEDPNYGYTF	TGCGCCAGCAGCGAGGACCCAAACTATGGCTACACCTTC
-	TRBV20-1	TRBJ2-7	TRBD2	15	CSASRLGLAGNEQYF	TGCAGTGCTAGCAGACTGGGACTAGCGGGAAACGAGCAGTACTTC
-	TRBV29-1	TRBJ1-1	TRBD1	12	CSAYRGSTEAFF	TGCAGCGCATACAGGGGCAGCACTGAAGCTTTCTTT
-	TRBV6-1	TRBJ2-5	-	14	CASSELFGGETQYF	TGTGCCAGCAGTGAATTGTTCGGGGGCGAGACCCAGTACTTC
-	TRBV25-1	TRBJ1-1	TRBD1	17	CASSPYVGQGGRTEAFF	TGTGCCAGCAGTCCCTATGTAGGACAGGGCGGTCGCACTGAAGCTTTCTTT